The clone carrying this TCR beta chain showed up just once. The data originate from a study of blood T cell repertoires in COVID-19. Turning to the study itself: PBMCs, B-cell-depleted T cells, or T cells were the source of the cDNA or gDNA that made up the material.

Profiled with immunoSEQ multiplex PCR; TCRdb holds only in-frame clones, not every one. Of around 150,000 clones listed, roughly 90% are singletons. The TCR comes from a woman aged 55-69 years with active or convalescent COVID-19. The specimen was peripheral blood.

CDR3 coding DNA: TGTGCCAGCAGGCCGACTAGGGAGTCACCCCTCCACTTT. Translating it yields CASRPTRESPLHF. The chain carries TRBV16 and TRBJ1-6; the D is unclear. Germline values: CDR1 KGHSY, CDR2 FQNENV. The CDR3 extends over 13 amino acids. Trimming took off 6 bases at V and 10 bases at J, with 13 bases between the two ends.